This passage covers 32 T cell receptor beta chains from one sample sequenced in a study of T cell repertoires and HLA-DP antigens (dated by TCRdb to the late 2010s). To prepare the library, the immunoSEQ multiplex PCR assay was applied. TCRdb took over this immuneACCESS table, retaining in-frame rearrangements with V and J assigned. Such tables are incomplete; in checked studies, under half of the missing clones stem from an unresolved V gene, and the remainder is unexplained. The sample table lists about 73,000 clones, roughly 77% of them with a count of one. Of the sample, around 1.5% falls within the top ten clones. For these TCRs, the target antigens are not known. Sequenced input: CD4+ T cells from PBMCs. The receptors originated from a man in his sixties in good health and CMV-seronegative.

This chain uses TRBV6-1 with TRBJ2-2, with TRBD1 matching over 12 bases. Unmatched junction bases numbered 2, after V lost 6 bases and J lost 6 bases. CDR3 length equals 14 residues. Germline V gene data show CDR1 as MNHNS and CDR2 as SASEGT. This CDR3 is CASRGQGAPGELFF. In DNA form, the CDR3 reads TGTGCCAGCAGGGGACAGGGGGCCCCCGGGGAGCTGTTTTTT.

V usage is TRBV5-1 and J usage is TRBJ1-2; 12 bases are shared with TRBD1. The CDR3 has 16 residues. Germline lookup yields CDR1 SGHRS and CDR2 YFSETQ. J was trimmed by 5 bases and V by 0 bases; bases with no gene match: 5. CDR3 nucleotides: TGCGCCAGCAGCTTGGCCGAGGGACAGGGGGCTTATGGCTACACCTTC. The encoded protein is CASSLAEGQGAYGYTF. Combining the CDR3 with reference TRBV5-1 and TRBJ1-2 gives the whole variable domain KAGVTQTPRYLIKTRGQQVTLSCSPISGHRSVSWYQQTPGQGLQFLFEYFSETQRNKGNFPGRFSGRQFSNSRSEMNVSTLELGDSALYLCASSLAEGQGAYGYTFGSGTRLTVV.

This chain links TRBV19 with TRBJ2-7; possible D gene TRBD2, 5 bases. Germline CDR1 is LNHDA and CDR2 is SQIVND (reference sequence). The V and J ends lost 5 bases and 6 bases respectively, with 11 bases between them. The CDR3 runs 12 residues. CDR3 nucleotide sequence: TGTGCCAGTAGTGCGGACTTGCGCGAGCAGTACTTC. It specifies CASSADLREQYF.

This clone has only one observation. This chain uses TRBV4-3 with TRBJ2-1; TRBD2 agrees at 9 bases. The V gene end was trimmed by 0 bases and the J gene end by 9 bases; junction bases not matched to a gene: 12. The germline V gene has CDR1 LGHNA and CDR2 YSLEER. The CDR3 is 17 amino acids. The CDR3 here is CASSQDPRAGGVGEQFF. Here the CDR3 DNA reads TGCGCCAGCAGCCAAGATCCAAGAGCGGGAGGCGTTGGTGAGCAGTTCTTC.

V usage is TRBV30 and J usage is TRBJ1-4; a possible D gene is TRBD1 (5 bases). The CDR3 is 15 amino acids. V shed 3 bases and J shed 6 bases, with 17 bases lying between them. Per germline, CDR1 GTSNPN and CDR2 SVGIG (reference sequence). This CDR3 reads CAWSRGTGADEKLFF. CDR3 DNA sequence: TGTGCCTGGAGCCGGGGGACTGGTGCTGATGAAAAACTGTTTTTT. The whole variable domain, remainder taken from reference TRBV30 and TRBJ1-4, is SQTIHQWPATLVQPVGSPLSLECTVEGTSNPNLYWYRQAAGRGLQLLFYSVGIGQISSEVPQNLSASRPQDRQFILSSKKLLLSDSGFYLCAWSRGTGADEKLFFGSGTQLSVL.

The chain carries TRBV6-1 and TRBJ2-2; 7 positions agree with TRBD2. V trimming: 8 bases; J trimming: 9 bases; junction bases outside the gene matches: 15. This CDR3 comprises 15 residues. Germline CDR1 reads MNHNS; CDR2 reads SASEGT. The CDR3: CASSLRVAGSRELFF. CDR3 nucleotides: TGTGCCAGCTCCCTCCGGGTAGCGGGTAGTCGGGAGCTGTTTTTT.

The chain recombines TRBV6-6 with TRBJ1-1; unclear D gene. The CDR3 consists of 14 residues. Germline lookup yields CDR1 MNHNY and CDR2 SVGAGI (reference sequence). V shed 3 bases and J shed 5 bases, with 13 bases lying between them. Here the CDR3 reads CASSYVRAGTEAFF. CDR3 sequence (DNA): TGTGCCAGCAGTTATGTCCGGGCAGGAACTGAAGCTTTCTTT.

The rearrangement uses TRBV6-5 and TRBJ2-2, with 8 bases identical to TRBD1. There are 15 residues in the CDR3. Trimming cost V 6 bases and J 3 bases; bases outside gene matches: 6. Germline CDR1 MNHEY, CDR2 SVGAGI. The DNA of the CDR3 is TGTGCCAGCAGAACGGACAGGGATTACACCGGGGAGCTGTTTTTT. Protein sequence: CASRTDRDYTGELFF.

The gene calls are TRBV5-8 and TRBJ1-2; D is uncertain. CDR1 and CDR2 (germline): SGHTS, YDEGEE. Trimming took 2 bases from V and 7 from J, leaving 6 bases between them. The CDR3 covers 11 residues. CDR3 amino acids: CASSFFGGYTF. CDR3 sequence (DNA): TGTGCCAGCAGCTTCTTCGGTGGCTACACCTTC.

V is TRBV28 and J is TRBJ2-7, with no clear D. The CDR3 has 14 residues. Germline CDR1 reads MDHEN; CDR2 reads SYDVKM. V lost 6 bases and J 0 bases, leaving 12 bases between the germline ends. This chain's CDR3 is CASSPRVTSYEQYV. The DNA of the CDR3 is TGTGCCAGCAGCCCCCGGGTGACCTCCTACGAGCAGTACGTC.

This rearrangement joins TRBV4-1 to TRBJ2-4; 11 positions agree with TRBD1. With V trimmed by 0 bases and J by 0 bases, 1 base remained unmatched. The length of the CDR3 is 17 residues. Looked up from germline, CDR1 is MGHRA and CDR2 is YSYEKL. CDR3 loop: CASSQEGQGVAKNIQYF. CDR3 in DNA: TGCGCCAGCAGCCAAGAGGGACAGGGGGTAGCCAAAAACATTCAGTACTTC.

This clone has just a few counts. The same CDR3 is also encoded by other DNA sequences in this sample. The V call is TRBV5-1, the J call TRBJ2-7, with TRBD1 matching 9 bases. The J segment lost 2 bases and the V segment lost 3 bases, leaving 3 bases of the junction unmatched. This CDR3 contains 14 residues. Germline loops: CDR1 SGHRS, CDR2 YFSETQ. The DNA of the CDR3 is TGCGCCAGCAGCTCGGGACAGGGTGCCTACGAGCAGTACGTC. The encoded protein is CASSSGQGAYEQYV.

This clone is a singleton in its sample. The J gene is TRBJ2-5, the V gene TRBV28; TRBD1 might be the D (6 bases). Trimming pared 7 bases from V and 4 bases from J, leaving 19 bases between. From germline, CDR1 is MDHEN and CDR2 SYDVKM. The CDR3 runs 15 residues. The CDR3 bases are TGTGCCAGCACCTCGAGGGGGTCCTCGGGAGAGACCCAGTACTTC. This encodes CASTSRGSSGETQYF.

The CDR3 DNA is TGTGCCAGTAGTGGTGGGTTGAATAGCAATCAGCCCCAGCATTTT. Translated, it gives CASSGGLNSNQPQHF. V is TRBV19 and J is TRBJ1-5; no firm D call. Germline CDR1 and CDR2: LNHDA and SQIVND (reference sequence). The CDR3 has 15 amino acids. With 5 bases removed from V and 0 bases from J, the gap between germline ends came to 11 bases.

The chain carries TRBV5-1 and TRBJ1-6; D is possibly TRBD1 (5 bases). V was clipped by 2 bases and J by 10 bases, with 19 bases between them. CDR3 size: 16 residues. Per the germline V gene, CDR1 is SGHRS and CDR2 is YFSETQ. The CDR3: CASSLGDLSEGSPLHF. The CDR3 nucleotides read TGCGCCAGCAGCTTAGGGGACCTTTCCGAGGGATCACCCCTCCACTTT. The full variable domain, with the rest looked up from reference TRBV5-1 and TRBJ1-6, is KAGVTQTPRYLIKTRGQQVTLSCSPISGHRSVSWYQQTPGQGLQFLFEYFSETQRNKGNFPGRFSGRQFSNSRSEMNVSTLELGDSALYLCASSLGDLSEGSPLHFGNGTRLTVT.

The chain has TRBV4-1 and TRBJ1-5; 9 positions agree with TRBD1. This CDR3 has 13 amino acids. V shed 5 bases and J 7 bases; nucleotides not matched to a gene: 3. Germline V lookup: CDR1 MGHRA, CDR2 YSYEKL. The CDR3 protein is CASSTTGGQPQHF. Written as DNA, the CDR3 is TGCGCCAGCAGCACGACAGGGGGACAGCCCCAGCATTTT.

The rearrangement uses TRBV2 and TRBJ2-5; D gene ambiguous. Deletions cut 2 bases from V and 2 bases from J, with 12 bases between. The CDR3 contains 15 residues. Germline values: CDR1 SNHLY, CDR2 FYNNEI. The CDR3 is CASSESRTPQETQYF. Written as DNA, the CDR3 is TGTGCCAGCAGTGAATCTAGGACGCCGCAAGAGACCCAGTACTTC. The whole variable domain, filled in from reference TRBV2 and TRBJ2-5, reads EPEVTQTPSHQVTQMGQEVILRCVPISNHLYFYWYRQILGQKVEFLVSFYNNEISEKSEIFDDQFSVERPDGSNFTLKIRSTKLEDSAMYFCASSESRTPQETQYFGPGTRLLVL.

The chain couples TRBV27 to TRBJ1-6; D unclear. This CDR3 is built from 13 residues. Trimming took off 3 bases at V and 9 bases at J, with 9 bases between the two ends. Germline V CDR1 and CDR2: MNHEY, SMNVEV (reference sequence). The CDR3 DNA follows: TGTGCCAGCAGTTTCTTCTCAACTTCACCCCTCCACTTT. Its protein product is CASSFFSTSPLHF.

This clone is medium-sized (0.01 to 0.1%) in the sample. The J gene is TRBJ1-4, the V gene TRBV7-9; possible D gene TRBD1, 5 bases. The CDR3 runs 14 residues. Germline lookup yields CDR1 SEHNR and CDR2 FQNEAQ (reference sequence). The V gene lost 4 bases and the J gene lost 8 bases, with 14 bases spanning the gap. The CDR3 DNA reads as TGTGCCAGCAGCTCAGGGAGGGAATCCGAAAAACTGTTTTTT. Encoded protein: CASSSGRESEKLFF.

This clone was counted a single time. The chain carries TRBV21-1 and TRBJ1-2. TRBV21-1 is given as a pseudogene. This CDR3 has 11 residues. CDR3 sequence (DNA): TGTGCCAGCAGCAGGAACTATGGCTACACCTTC. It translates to CASSRNYGYTF.

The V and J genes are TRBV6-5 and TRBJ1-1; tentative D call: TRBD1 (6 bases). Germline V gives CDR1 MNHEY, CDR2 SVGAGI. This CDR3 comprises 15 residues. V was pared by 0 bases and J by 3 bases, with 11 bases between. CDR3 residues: CASSYSFKGDTEAFF. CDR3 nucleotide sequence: TGTGCCAGCAGTTACTCGTTTAAGGGGGACACTGAAGCTTTCTTT.

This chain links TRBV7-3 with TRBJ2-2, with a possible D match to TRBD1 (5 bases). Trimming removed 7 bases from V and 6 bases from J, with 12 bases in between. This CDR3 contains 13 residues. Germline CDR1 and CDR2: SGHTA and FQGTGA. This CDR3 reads CASMTRGSGELFF. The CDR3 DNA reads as TGTGCCAGCATGACAAGGGGTTCCGGGGAGCTGTTTTTT.

For the CDR3, the DNA is TGCGCCACCGCTTGGGGGGATCAGCCCCAGCATTTT. Amino acid sequence: CATAWGDQPQHF. The gene calls are TRBV10-1 and TRBJ1-5, with a tentative D call TRBD1 (5 bases). Germline V gene sequence: CDR1 WNHNN, CDR2 SYGVQD (reference sequence). Trimming stripped 10 bases from V and 5 bases from J, with 12 bases between. This CDR3 region has 12 residues.

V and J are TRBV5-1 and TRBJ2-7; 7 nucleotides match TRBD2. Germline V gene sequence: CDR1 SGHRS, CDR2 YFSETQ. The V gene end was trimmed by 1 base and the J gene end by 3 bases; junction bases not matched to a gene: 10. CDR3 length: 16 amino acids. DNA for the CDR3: TGCGCCAGCAGCTTGTTAGCGGGCCCTGAGGGCTACGAGCAGTACTTC. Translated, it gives CASSLLAGPEGYEQYF.

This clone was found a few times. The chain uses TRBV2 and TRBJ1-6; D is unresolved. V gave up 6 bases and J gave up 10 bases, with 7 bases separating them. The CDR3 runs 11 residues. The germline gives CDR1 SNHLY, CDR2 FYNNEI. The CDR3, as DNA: TGTGCCAGCAGGGTCAAATCACCCCTCCACTTT. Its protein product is CASRVKSPLHF. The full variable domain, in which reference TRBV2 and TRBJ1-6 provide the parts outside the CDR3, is EPEVTQTPSHQVTQMGQEVILRCVPISNHLYFYWYRQILGQKVEFLVSFYNNEISEKSEIFDDQFSVERPDGSNFTLKIRSTKLEDSAMYFCASRVKSPLHFGNGTRLTVT.

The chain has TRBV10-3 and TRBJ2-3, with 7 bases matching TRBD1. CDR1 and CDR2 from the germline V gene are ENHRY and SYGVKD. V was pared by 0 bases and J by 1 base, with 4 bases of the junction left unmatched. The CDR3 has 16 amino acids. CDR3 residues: CAISESRGLGTDTQYF. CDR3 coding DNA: TGTGCCATCAGTGAGTCTAGGGGGCTGGGCACAGATACGCAGTATTTT.

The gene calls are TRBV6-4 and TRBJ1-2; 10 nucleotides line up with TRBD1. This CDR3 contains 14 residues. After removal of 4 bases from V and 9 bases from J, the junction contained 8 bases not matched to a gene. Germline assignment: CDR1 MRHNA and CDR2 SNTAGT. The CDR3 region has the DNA TGTGCCAGCAGTGTGTTCGCGGGACAGGGGAGCTACACCTTC. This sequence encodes CASSVFAGQGSYTF.

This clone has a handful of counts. CDR3 coding DNA: TGTGCCACCCCCGGACAGGGGGCGGGTGGTAGCAATCAGCCCCAGCATTTT. Translation: CATPGQGAGGSNQPQHF. The V call is TRBV28, the J call TRBJ1-5, with 11 bases fitting TRBD1. The trim removed 10 bases at V and 0 bases at J, leaving 11 bases unmatched. Germline V gene data show CDR1 as MDHEN and CDR2 as SYDVKM. There are 17 residues in the CDR3.

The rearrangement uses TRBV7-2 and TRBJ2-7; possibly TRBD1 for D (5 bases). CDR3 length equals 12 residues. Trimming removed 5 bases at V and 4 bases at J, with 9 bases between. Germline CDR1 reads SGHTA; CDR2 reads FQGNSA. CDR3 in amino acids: CASSGDSYEQYF. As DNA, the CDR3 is TGTGCCAGCAGCGGCGACAGTTACGAGCAGTACTTC.

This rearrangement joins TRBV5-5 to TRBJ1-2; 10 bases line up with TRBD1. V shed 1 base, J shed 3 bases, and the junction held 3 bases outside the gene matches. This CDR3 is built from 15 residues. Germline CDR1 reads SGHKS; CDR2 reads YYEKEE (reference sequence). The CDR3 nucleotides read TGTGCCAGCAGCTTGCCGGGGACAGGGGACTATGGCTACACCTTC. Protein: CASSLPGTGDYGYTF.

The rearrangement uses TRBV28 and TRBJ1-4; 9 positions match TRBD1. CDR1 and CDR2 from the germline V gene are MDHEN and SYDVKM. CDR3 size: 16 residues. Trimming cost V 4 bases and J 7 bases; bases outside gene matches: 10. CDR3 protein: CASSSTRQGGTEKLFF. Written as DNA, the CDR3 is TGTGCCAGCAGTTCAACCCGACAGGGGGGAACTGAAAAACTGTTTTTT.

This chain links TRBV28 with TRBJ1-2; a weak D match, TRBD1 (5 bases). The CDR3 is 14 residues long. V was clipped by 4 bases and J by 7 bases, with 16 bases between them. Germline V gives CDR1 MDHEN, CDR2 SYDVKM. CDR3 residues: CASSSRGVPGGYTF. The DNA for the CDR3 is TGTGCCAGCAGTTCCCGGGGGGTCCCGGGTGGCTACACCTTC.